This T cell receptor (beta chain) was sequenced during a study of blood T cell repertoires in COVID-19. Study at large: From T cells, B-cell-depleted T cells, or PBMCs came the material, which was cDNA or gDNA.

The V and J ends lost 5 bases and 6 bases, in that order; junction bases with no gene match: 2. Germline-derived CDR1 and CDR2 are SGHNT and YYREEE (reference sequence). The CDR3 runs 13 residues. In the authors' workflow: Amplified reference gene primers provided the basis for estimating nucleated cell counts. Clones were read by immunoSEQ multiplex PCR, and TCRdb kept only the in-frame ones, dropping some. V and J calls plus clone size are reproduced from that table; the DNA served to infer D and trimming. The table shows about 200,000 clones, with around 90% occurring only once. The receptor's source is a man over 45 with acute or convalescent COVID-19. This chain joins TRBV5-4 and TRBJ2-2, with 9 nucleotides matching TRBD1. Specimen: peripheral blood. The CDR3 protein is CASRRTGAGELFF. CDR3 sequence (DNA): TGTGCCAGCAGGCGGACAGGGGCCGGGGAGCTGTTTTTT.